This T cell receptor (beta chain) was observed in a study of T cell responses to AZD1222 COVID-19 vaccine. Repertoires were generated with immunoSEQ multiplex PCR, while TCRdb's copy carries only in-frame clones and drops some. Counted here are 200,000 or so clones, over 70% occurring once; the ten biggest clones make up 2.5% to 3%. General study results and limits: The study identified only five or six AZD1222 recipients as seropositive at baseline.

The germline CDR1 and CDR2 sequences are MNHNS and SASEGT. The CDR3 is 15 residues long. The junction had 5 bases not matched to a gene; V was cut back by 1 base and J by 5 bases. As concerns this clone: The antigen is undetermined. Other DNA sequences of this sample code for an identical CDR3.

The gene calls are TRBV6-1 and TRBJ2-5, with 9 bases aligning to TRBD1. Sequenced material: peripheral blood, taken on day 0 of MenACWY control vaccination. This receptor was taken from an adult in good health. This CDR3 is CASSEGTGGAETQYF. The CDR3 DNA is TGTGCCAGCAGTGAAGGTACAGGGGGCGCCGAGACCCAGTACTTC.